These 32 T cell receptor beta chains share one sample of origin, sequenced in a study of T-cell memory formation after mild COVID-19. From the 5' RACE reads, TCRdb called clonotypes with MiXCR, one entry per CDR3 protein. The sample lists about half a million distinct CDR3 sequences, 15% to 20% occurring once. The specimen was PBMCs or a T cell subset sorted from them (not recorded which). These receptors were collected from an adult woman who had mild COVID-19 (a few samples of this study predate the infection). Cell type and time point are not known.

The table lists this clonotype with many counts. The chain is built from TRBV9 and TRBJ1-5; D unresolved. The CDR3 spans 15 residues. Trimming pared 0 bases from V and 4 bases from J, leaving 11 bases between. CDR1 SGDLS and CDR2 YYNGEE come from the germline V gene. CDR3 nucleotide sequence: TGTGCCAGCAGCGTAGGTACAGTACCGAATCAGCCCCAGCATTTT. It is translated as CASSVGTVPNQPQHF.

The rearrangement joins TRBV20-1 to TRBJ2-3; D uncertain. Germline V gene data show CDR1 as DFQATT and CDR2 as SNEGSKA (reference sequence). The V gene lost 2 bases and the J gene lost 0 bases, with 12 bases spanning the gap. This CDR3 comprises 15 residues. This chain's CDR3 is CSARIFRASTDTQYF. The CDR3 DNA follows: TGCAGTGCTAGAATTTTCAGAGCTAGCACAGATACGCAGTATTTT.

The chain employs TRBV6-8 and TRBJ2-7; the D is unclear. Per the germline V gene, CDR1 is MNHGY and CDR2 is SAAAGT. Trimming took 0 bases from V and 7 from J, leaving 4 bases between them. The CDR3 is 11 amino acids. CDR3 in DNA: TGTGCCAGCAGTTACTCGGGTGAGCAGTACTTC. Translated: CASSYSGEQYF.

This clonotype has a handful of counts. The J gene is TRBJ1-3, the V gene TRBV18; D unresolved. V was cut by 3 bases and J by 0 bases, with 12 bases left in between. The CDR3 is made up of 16 amino acids. Germline CDR1 reads KGHSH; CDR2 reads LQKENI. The CDR3 bases are TGTGCCAGCTCACCCGTGGTCGACGGCTCTGGAAACACCATATATTTT. Its protein is CASSPVVDGSGNTIYF.

The chain has TRBV7-2 and TRBJ1-2; TRBD1 matches 12 bases. J lost 8 bases, V lost 9 bases, and 10 bases had no gene match. Per germline, CDR1 SGHTA and CDR2 FQGNSA. This CDR3 region has 14 residues. The CDR3 nucleotides are TGTGCCAGTGTTTGGGGACAGGGGGCTGGAGGCTACACCTTC. Translation gives CASVWGQGAGGYTF.

This clonotype showed up just a few times. The V and J genes are TRBV2 and TRBJ1-1; tentatively, D is TRBD1 (5 bases). Germline lookup yields CDR1 SNHLY and CDR2 FYNNEI. V lost 1 base to trimming and J lost 4 bases, with 13 bases between them. The CDR3 is 15 residues long. The CDR3 sequence: CASSEEAGWITEAFF. For the CDR3, the DNA is TGTGCCAGCAGTGAAGAAGCAGGGTGGATCACTGAAGCTTTCTTT.

The rearrangement joins TRBV12-3 or TRBV12-4 to TRBJ1-5, with no clear D. Trimming removed 2 bases from V and 2 bases from J, with 10 bases in between. The CDR3 sequence is 15 residues long. CDR3: CASSLRVAGNQPQHF. CDR3 bases: TGTGCCAGCAGTTTAAGGGTAGCGGGCAATCAGCCCCAGCATTTT.

The chain combines TRBV7-8 with TRBJ2-2; 11 bases line up with TRBD2. Germline CDR1 and CDR2: SGHVS and FQNEAQ. V shed 2 bases and J 9 bases; nucleotides not matched to a gene: 8. This CDR3 is 16 amino acids long. Here the CDR3 DNA reads TGTGCCAGCAGCTTATTAGCGGGAGGGCCGGTCCGGGAGCTGTTTTTT. It yields the protein CASSLLAGGPVRELFF.

The table lists this clonotype with many counts. The chain couples TRBV7-9 to TRBJ2-3; no firm D call. The germline CDR1 and CDR2 sequences are SEHNR and FQNEAQ (reference sequence). The CDR3 length is 13 residues. The V and J ends lost 4 bases and 2 bases respectively, with 7 bases between them. The CDR3 loop reads CASSSSPTDTQYF. In nucleotides, the CDR3 is TGTGCCAGCAGCTCGAGCCCCACAGATACGCAGTATTTT.

The rearrangement joins TRBV6-6 to TRBJ2-7; D not resolved. This CDR3 spans 12 amino acids. Germline CDR1 reads MNHNY; CDR2 reads SVGAGI (reference sequence). Trimming pared 6 bases from V and 3 bases from J, leaving 9 bases between. CDR3 amino acids: CASRAQFYEQYF. The CDR3 DNA reads as TGTGCCAGCAGAGCACAGTTCTACGAGCAGTACTTC.

This clonotype was detected a few times. The rearrangement uses TRBV29-1 and TRBJ1-2; D unresolved. The V gene lost 4 bases and the J gene lost 0 bases, with 12 bases spanning the gap. Germline CDR1 is SQVTM and CDR2 is ANQGSEA. The CDR3 covers 14 residues. CDR3 residues: CSVAKGTTNYGYTF. DNA of the CDR3: TGCAGCGTTGCGAAGGGCACAACTAACTATGGCTACACCTTC.

In its sample, this clonotype was seen a few times. The V call is TRBV12-3 or TRBV12-4, the J call TRBJ2-7; TRBD2 is a possible D gene (6 bases). The CDR3 is 16 amino acids. Trimming left V 5 bases short and J 3 bases short, with 20 bases between. As DNA, the CDR3 is TGTGCCAGCAGTCCTAGCCGCTCACTAGCACACTACGAGCAGTACTTC. This translates into CASSPSRSLAHYEQYF.

The chain joins TRBV20-1 to TRBJ1-1, with 8 bases aligning to TRBD1. The CDR3 extends over 15 amino acids. Unmatched junction bases numbered 14, after V lost 5 bases and J lost 6 bases. Germline values: CDR1 DFQATT, CDR2 SNEGSKA (reference sequence). The CDR3 nucleotides read TGCAGTGCTCCCGGGACAGGCCACCGTGGGTCTGAAGCTTTCTTT. Residues: CSAPGTGHRGSEAFF.

V gene TRBV12-5 combines with J gene TRBJ2-1; no firm D call. The V and J ends lost 3 bases and 9 bases respectively, with 6 bases between them. Germline values: CDR1 LGHNT, CDR2 FRNRAP. CDR3 length equals 11 residues. The CDR3 DNA reads as TGTGCTAGTGGTTTTCTCGGTGAGCAGTTCTTC. It codes for CASGFLGEQFF.

This chain connects TRBV10-3 to TRBJ1-2; D is unclear. The CDR3 runs to 12 residues. From germline, CDR1 is ENHRY and CDR2 SYGVKD. Trimming took 3 bases from V and 2 from J, leaving 4 bases between them. Here the CDR3 DNA reads TGTGCCATCAGTGATCAGAACTATGGCTACACCTTC. Its protein product is CAISDQNYGYTF.

This rearrangement joins TRBV24-1 to TRBJ2-2; no clear D gene. The CDR3 is made up of 15 amino acids. Germline V gives CDR1 KGHDR, CDR2 SFDVKD. Trimming shortened V by 2 bases and J by 1 base, and 7 bases separated the two germline ends. CDR3 nucleotide sequence: TGTGCCACCAGTGATTACATGGGGAACACCGGGGAGCTGTTTTTT. Protein: CATSDYMGNTGELFF.

This CDR3 is CASTQGFRSHEQYF. The DNA of the CDR3 is TGTGCCAGCACCCAGGGGTTTCGGAGCCACGAGCAGTACTTC. The chain links TRBV6-6 to TRBJ2-7; D might be TRBD1 (6 bases). CDR1 MNHNY and CDR2 SVGAGI come from the germline V gene (reference sequence). Trimming pared 7 bases from V and 5 bases from J, leaving 18 bases between. This CDR3 is built from 14 residues.

The chain has TRBV7-2 and TRBJ2-3; 15 bases are shared with TRBD2. The germline V gene encodes CDR1 SGHTA and CDR2 FQGNSA. V dropped 5 bases and J dropped 0; count of bases not matched to a gene: 6. The CDR3 length is 18 residues. In DNA, the CDR3 is TGTGCCAGCAGCACGGGACTAGCGGGAGGACTTAGCACAGATACGCAGTATTTT. Its protein product is CASSTGLAGGLSTDTQYF.

The CDR3 spells CSASRQANYGYTF. CDR3 sequence (DNA): TGCAGTGCTAGTCGACAGGCAAACTATGGCTACACCTTC. The V gene is TRBV20-1, the J gene TRBJ1-2, with D tentatively TRBD1 (6 bases). CDR1 DFQATT and CDR2 SNEGSKA come from the germline V gene (reference sequence). Trimming removed 3 bases at V and 2 bases at J, with 10 bases between. The CDR3 is 13 amino acids.

This chain links TRBV5-6 with TRBJ1-2, with TRBD1 identical over 10 bases. Germline-derived CDR1 and CDR2 are SGHDT and YYEEEE. The CDR3 is 16 residues long. V was pared by 0 bases and J by 2 bases, with 4 bases of the junction left unmatched. The CDR3 here is CASSLAPGQGNYGYTF. The DNA for the CDR3 is TGTGCCAGCAGCTTGGCTCCGGGACAGGGGAACTATGGCTACACCTTC.

This chain joins TRBV18 and TRBJ2-7, with unresolved D. The germline V gene has CDR1 KGHSH and CDR2 LQKENI. Trimming took 4 bases from V and 5 from J, leaving 12 bases between them. CDR3 length: 13 amino acids. CDR3 in amino acids: CASSLHTGDEQYF. Written as DNA, the CDR3 is TGTGCCAGCTCACTCCATACTGGGGACGAGCAGTACTTC. Looking up the rest from reference TRBV18 and TRBJ2-7 gives the full variable domain: NAGVMQNPRHLVRRRGQEARLRCSPMKGHSHVYWYRQLPEEGLKFMVYLQKENIIDESGMPKERFSAEFPKEGPSILRIQQVVRGDSAAYFCASSLHTGDEQYFGPGTRLTVT.

Regarding this clonotype: One end of the junction is discordant with germline, which a read error may explain. The chain recombines TRBV7-9 with TRBJ1-3, with D perhaps matching TRBD1 (5 bases). The length of the CDR3 is 15 residues. Germline CDR1 and CDR2: SEHNR and FQNEAQ (reference sequence). Here the CDR3 DNA reads TGTGCCAGCAGCGTAGCGGGGCGCTCTGGAAACACCATATATTTT. It codes for CASSVAGRSGNTIYF. The full variable domain, rest sourced from reference TRBV7-9 and TRBJ1-3, is DTGVSQNPRHKITKRGQNVTFRCDPISEHNRLYWYRQTLGQGPEFLTYFQNEAQLEKSRLLSDRFSAERPKGSFSTLEIQRTEQGDSAMYLCASSVAGRSGNTIYFGEGSWLTVV.

With respect to this clonotype: A read error may explain this, as a much larger clone is one base away. The CDR3 DNA follows: TGTGCCACCAGCAGAGGGAACGAGCAGTACTTC. Its translation: CATSRGNEQYF. This chain connects TRBV15 to TRBJ2-7; D is undetermined. CDR1 LNHNV and CDR2 YYDKDF come from the germline V gene (reference sequence). Trimming removed 1 base from V and 5 bases from J, with 3 bases in between. The CDR3 sequence is 11 residues long.

The chain has TRBV23-1 and TRBJ2-3; possible D gene TRBD1, 5 bases. TRBV23-1 carries the ORF label, with uncertain function. The CDR3 has 17 residues. V was shortened by 3 bases and J by 2 bases, with 18 bases between the two germline ends. The CDR3 coding sequence is TGCGCCAGCAGTCACCAACCCTTGAAAGGGGACACAGATACGCAGTATTTT. It is translated as CASSHQPLKGDTDTQYF.

This clonotype turned up a few times. For the CDR3, the DNA is TGTGCCAGCAACAACCGGGCGGGGGGCGTACAGAATGAGCAGTTCTTC. It specifies CASNNRAGGVQNEQFF. The V gene is TRBV12-3 or TRBV12-4, the J gene TRBJ2-1, with 8 bases matching TRBD2. This CDR3 contains 16 residues. V shed 7 bases, J shed 7 bases, and the junction held 15 bases outside the gene matches.

Turning to this clonotype: This may come from a read error, since a much larger clone is one base off. The gene calls are TRBV12-3 or TRBV12-4 and TRBJ2-2, with D possibly TRBD1 on 6 matching bases. The CDR3 totals 13 residues. The CDR3 region is CAISLGGSGELFF. The CDR3 bases are TGTGCCATCAGTTTAGGGGGATCCGGGGAGCTGTTTTTT.

This clonotype was seen repeatedly, ten times or more. The V gene is TRBV5-1, the J gene TRBJ2-2; D remains unclear. The CDR3 spans 14 residues. Per the germline V gene, CDR1 is SGHRS and CDR2 is YFSETQ. Trimming took 2 bases from V and 1 from J, leaving 6 bases between them. The CDR3 is CASSFSGNTGELFF. DNA for the CDR3: TGCGCCAGCAGCTTTTCGGGGAACACCGGGGAGCTGTTTTTT. Supplemented by reference TRBV5-1 and TRBJ2-2, the full variable domain reads KAGVTQTPRYLIKTRGQQVTLSCSPISGHRSVSWYQQTPGQGLQFLFEYFSETQRNKGNFPGRFSGRQFSNSRSEMNVSTLELGDSALYLCASSFSGNTGELFFGEGSRLTVL.

This clonotype showed up just a few times. The chain is built from TRBV12-3 or TRBV12-4 and TRBJ2-2; either TRBD1 or TRBD2 may supply D (5 bases each). The CDR3 runs to 15 residues. V was shortened by 6 bases and J by 1 base, with 12 bases between the two germline ends. In nucleotides, the CDR3 is TGTGCCAGCAGGTCAGGGACGGTGAACACCGGGGAGCTGTTTTTT. Residues: CASRSGTVNTGELFF.

The chain has TRBV2 and TRBJ1-1; D gene unclear. The V gene lost 7 bases and the J gene lost 1 base, with 7 bases spanning the gap. Germline loops: CDR1 SNHLY, CDR2 FYNNEI. CDR3 size: 12 residues. The CDR3 spells CASKEGNTEAFF. Here the CDR3 DNA reads TGTGCCAGCAAGGAGGGGAACACTGAAGCTTTCTTT.

This clonotype was seen at least ten times. This chain connects TRBV7-2 to TRBJ2-1, with 12 bases identical to TRBD1. CDR3 length: 16 amino acids. Germline values: CDR1 SGHTA, CDR2 FQGNSA. The trim removed 6 bases at V and 7 bases at J, leaving 10 bases unmatched. The CDR3 loop reads CASRTYRDRGRNEQFF. DNA of the CDR3: TGTGCCAGCAGAACATACCGGGACAGGGGGCGGAATGAGCAGTTCTTC. Complete variable domain (other parts from reference TRBV7-2 and TRBJ2-1): GAGVSQSPSNKVTEKGKDVELRCDPISGHTALYWYRQSLGQGLEFLIYFQGNSAPDKSGLPSDRFSAERTGGSVSTLTIQRTQQEDSAVYLCASRTYRDRGRNEQFFGPGTRLTVL.

This clonotype was detected a few times. The chain recombines TRBV4-3 with TRBJ2-5; D gene ambiguous. V was clipped by 4 bases and J by 5 bases, with 17 bases between them. This CDR3 is built from 15 residues. Germline V gene sequence: CDR1 LGHNA, CDR2 YSLEER. The CDR3 sequence is CASSLSPTARETQYF. Written as DNA, the CDR3 is TGCGCCAGCAGCCTATCCCCGACCGCCCGGGAGACCCAGTACTTC.

This chain uses TRBV19 with TRBJ1-5; D is ambiguous. This CDR3 region has 13 residues. Germline CDR1 and CDR2: LNHDA and SQIVND (reference sequence). The V and J ends lost 3 bases and 2 bases respectively, with 5 bases between them. The CDR3: CASSIDGNQPQHF. CDR3 coding DNA: TGTGCCAGTAGTATTGATGGCAATCAGCCCCAGCATTTT. The entire variable domain, with the rest obtained from reference TRBV19 and TRBJ1-5, is as follows: DGGITQSPKYLFRKEGQNVTLSCEQNLNHDAMYWYRQDPGQGLRLIYYSQIVNDFQKGDIAEGYSVSREKKESFPLTVTSAQKNPTAFYLCASSIDGNQPQHFGDGTRLSIL.